This TCR beta chain comes out of a study of CD4+ T cells in melanoma. The CDR3 covers 14 residues. Germline assignment: CDR1 SNHLY and CDR2 FYNNEI. Trimming took 7 bases from V and 3 from J; bases not matched to a gene: 6. Study-wide results and limits: CD8+ T cell, macrophage and B cell function reportedly correlated with neoantigen-specific CD4+ T cells.

Using immunoSEQ multiplex PCR, the repertoire was profiled, and TCRdb retains in-frame clones only, with some absent. The table shows 110,000 to 150,000 clones, with around 90% occurring only once. With regard to this clone: Its specificity is unknown.

The origin of this receptor is a human donor with melanoma. V and J are TRBV2 and TRBJ2-3; 8 bases fit TRBD2. In DNA, the CDR3 is TGTGCCAGCATCTTATTAGCGGGGACAGATACGCAGTATTTT. Residues: CASILLAGTDTQYF.